This T cell receptor beta chain stems from a study of cytomegalovirus exposure and HLA in healthy donors. CDR1 and CDR2 from the germline V gene are SGHVS and FQNEAQ. V dropped 4 bases and J dropped 5 bases, with 15 bases sitting between them. There are 15 residues in the CDR3. For this clone: As yet, its antigen is unknown.

Study observations and caveats: According to the study, 160 or so TCR beta chains were cytomegalovirus-associated. With high specificity and sensitivity, the classifier reportedly diagnosed cytomegalovirus status. Clusters of TCRs from the first cohort tended to co-occur in the 100 to 150 validation repertoires (as a later analysis found). Rarity held for most TCR sequences, but there were some public TCRs that occurred in many donors.

The method was immunoSEQ multiplex PCR; TCRdb's version includes in-frame clones alone and lacks a portion of them. The table lists under 150,000 clones, 91% of them singletons, with about 0.7% in the top ten. The sequenced sample consisted of PBMCs. The sequence was obtained from a man aged 18 to 29 in good health and CMV-seronegative. The gene calls are TRBV7-8 and TRBJ2-1; D is uncertain. The chain's CDR3 is CASSSRRLTHNEQFF. The CDR3 DNA reads TGTGCCAGCAGCTCCCGGCGGCTAACCCACAATGAGCAGTTCTTC.